This T cell receptor beta chain comes out of a study of blood T cell repertoires in COVID-19. Turning to the study itself: Acute and convalescent COVID-19 specimens originated in the United States, Italy and Spain. PBMCs, B-cell-depleted T cells, or T cells were the source of the cDNA or gDNA that made up the material.

Germline CDR1 is KGHDR and CDR2 is SFDVKD. The CDR3 extends over 15 amino acids. The V end was cut by 3 bases, the J end by 6 bases, with 17 bases between. Original processing methods: Using reference gene primer amplification, nucleated cell counts were estimated. The protocol was immunoSEQ multiplex PCR, while the TCRdb copy is restricted to in-frame clones and leaves out a portion. The DNA was the basis for D and trimming; V, J and clone size are from that table. The table lists about 11,000 clones, roughly four fifths of them singletons. This receptor was taken from a man aged 50-59 years with active COVID-19. The chain has TRBV24-1 and TRBJ2-7; D might be TRBD1 (6 bases). The sequenced sample was peripheral blood. CDR3 sequence reads: CATSDGTSPRGEQYF. CDR3 DNA sequence: TGTGCCACCAGTGATGGGACATCTCCTCGGGGCGAGCAGTACTTC.